Given below is one T cell receptor beta chain in context. Antigen unknown. The sample is drawn from a study of T cell responses to AZD1222 COVID-19 vaccine. Findings of the study overall: Baseline antibody screening turned up just six or seven seropositive AZD1222 recipients. Repertoires were obtained solely post-peak T cell response. Vaccine-related CD4 TCRs covered spike, predominating at 160-218 and 743-854.

V was trimmed by 3 bases and J by 6 bases, leaving 9 bases between them. CDR3 length equals 13 residues. In germline, CDR1 is SNHLY, CDR2 FYNNEI. TCRdb's copy holds only in-frame clones and misses some; the assay was immunoSEQ multiplex PCR. This sample has around 100,000 clones, with 70% to 90% found just once. The rearrangement joins TRBV2 to TRBJ1-5; possibly TRBD1 for D (5 bases). This receptor was taken from an adult who received the AZD1222 COVID-19 vaccine. The sample was peripheral blood, taken 28 days after the second AZD1222 dose. The CDR3 loop is CASSDHGGQPQHF. In DNA form, the CDR3 reads TGTGCCAGCAGTGATCACGGGGGTCAGCCCCAGCATTTT.